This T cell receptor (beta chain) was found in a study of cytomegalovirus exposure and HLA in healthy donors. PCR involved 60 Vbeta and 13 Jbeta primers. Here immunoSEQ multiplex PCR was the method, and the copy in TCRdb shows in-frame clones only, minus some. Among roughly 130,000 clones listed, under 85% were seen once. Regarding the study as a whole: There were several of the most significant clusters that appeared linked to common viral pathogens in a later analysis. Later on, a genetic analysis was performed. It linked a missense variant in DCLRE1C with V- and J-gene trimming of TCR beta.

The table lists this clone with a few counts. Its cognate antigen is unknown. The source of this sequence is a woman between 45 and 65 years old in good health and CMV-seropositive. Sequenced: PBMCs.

CDR3 sequence reads: CSVEDPEAFF. CDR3 sequence (DNA): TGCAGCGTTGAAGATCCGGAAGCTTTCTTT. The chain employs TRBV29-1 and TRBJ1-1; D not certain. The V gene lost 0 bases and the J gene lost 8 bases, with 4 bases spanning the gap. The germline CDR1 and CDR2 sequences are SQVTM and ANQGSEA. This CDR3 is 10 amino acids long.